These 20 T cell receptor beta chains were sequenced from one sample in a study of T cell repertoires in cytomegalovirus infection. Via MiXCR, TCRdb re-called the reads, giving one row per CDR3 protein. The table records 150,000 to 200,000 distinct CDR3 sequences, 13% to 15% of them present only once. Sequenced: PBMCs. These receptors came from a human donor in good health (CMV status not recorded). Some clones in this sample may be carry-over from other donors' samples.

This clonotype appeared a few times. The chain carries TRBV29-1 and TRBJ2-4, with 11 bases identical to TRBD1. Germline values: CDR1 SQVTM, CDR2 ANQGSEA. V lost 6 bases to trimming and J lost 6 bases; unmatched junction nucleotides: 7. The CDR3 loop spans 14 amino acids. CDR3 sequence: CSVEPGTGGNIQYF. CDR3 nucleotides: TGCAGCGTGGAGCCCGGGACAGGGGGAAACATTCAGTACTTC.

This clonotype was detected many times. The CDR3 sequence: CATHSGGYEQFF. The DNA of the CDR3 is TGTGCCACTCACTCAGGGGGGTACGAGCAGTTCTTC. The chain combines TRBV19 with TRBJ2-1, with a tentative D call TRBD1 (7 bases). Trimming cost V 10 bases and J 10 bases, with 17 bases left between them. CDR3 length: 12 residues. Germline V CDR1 and CDR2: LNHDA, SQIVND (reference sequence).

V is TRBV27 and J is TRBJ1-1; TRBD1 matches at 9 bases. V lost 5 bases to trimming and J lost 11 bases; unmatched junction nucleotides: 12. The CDR3 consists of 14 residues. Germline CDR1 reads MNHEY; CDR2 reads SMNVEV (reference sequence). CDR3 bases: TGTGCCAGCAGTCCCTACGGACAGGGGCGCGACGCTTTCTTT. Translated: CASSPYGQGRDAFF.

This clonotype appeared many times. The rearrangement links TRBV12-3 or TRBV12-4 to TRBJ1-5, with 12 bases fitting TRBD1. CDR3 length: 16 residues. Unmatched junction bases numbered 7, after V lost 3 bases and J lost 7 bases. CDR3 DNA sequence: TGTGCCAGCAGTTTTGGGACAGGGGGCGCGAGGCAGCCCCAGCATTTT. Amino acids: CASSFGTGGARQPQHF.

The chain has TRBV15 and TRBJ1-6, with TRBD1 identical over 8 bases. V lost 2 bases and J lost 7; bases outside the gene matches: 4. The length of the CDR3 is 15 residues. Per the germline V gene, CDR1 is LNHNV and CDR2 is YYDKDF (reference sequence). Written as DNA, the CDR3 is TGTGCCACCAGCAGAACAGGGGGGTTGAATTCACCCCTCCACTTT. It encodes CATSRTGGLNSPLHF.

This clonotype was seen many times. The rearrangement uses TRBV7-3 and TRBJ2-1; D may be TRBD2 (6 bases). Per germline, CDR1 SGHTA and CDR2 FQGTGA. The CDR3 has 15 residues. V was trimmed by 5 bases and J by 5 bases, leaving 16 bases between them. The CDR3 spells CASSLQDWGDNEQFF. In DNA, the CDR3 is TGTGCCAGCAGCCTGCAGGACTGGGGGGACAATGAGCAGTTCTTC.

The gene calls are TRBV18 and TRBJ1-1; D call uncertain. Trimming stripped 2 bases from V and 1 base from J, with 11 bases between. This CDR3 comprises 15 residues. Germline CDR1 and CDR2: KGHSH and LQKENI. CDR3 amino acids: CASSPTVTTNTEAFF. In DNA, the CDR3 is TGTGCCAGCTCACCAACAGTTACCACGAACACTGAAGCTTTCTTT.

In this sample, this clonotype turned up many times. CDR3 protein: CASSYIQASGANVLTF. The CDR3 DNA sequence: TGTGCCAGCAGTTACATCCAGGCCTCTGGGGCCAACGTCCTGACTTTC. This chain uses TRBV6-5 with TRBJ2-6, with D unresolved. V lost 2 bases to trimming and J lost 0 bases, with 8 bases between them. CDR1 is MNHEY, CDR2 SVGAGI, per germline. The CDR3 has 16 residues.

This chain links TRBV7-2 with TRBJ2-1, with 10 positions matching TRBD2. Germline V gene lookup returns CDR1 SGHTA and CDR2 FQGNSA. Trimming cost V 5 bases and J 0 bases; bases outside gene matches: 4. This CDR3 region has 16 residues. CDR3 loop: CASSPSSGSSYNEQFF. CDR3 nucleotide sequence: TGTGCCAGCAGCCCATCTAGCGGGAGCTCCTACAATGAGCAGTTCTTC.

Ten or more counts support this clonotype. The V call is TRBV7-8, the J call TRBJ1-2; D gene ambiguous. V lost 1 base to trimming and J lost 7 bases, with 7 bases between them. The CDR3 is made up of 12 amino acids. Germline V CDR1 and CDR2: SGHVS, FQNEAQ. CDR3 coding DNA: TGTGCCAGCAGCTTAGAGCGGGGTGGCTACACCTTC. Translating gives CASSLERGGYTF.

In this sample, this clonotype turned up many times. The CDR3 DNA reads as TGTGCCAGCAGTGCCCTGAGCGGGGGGGCTGGTGAGCAGTTCTTC. Translating it yields CASSALSGGAGEQFF. The rearrangement links TRBV12-3 or TRBV12-4 to TRBJ2-1, with 10 bases lining up with TRBD2. The V segment lost 5 bases and the J segment 9 bases; nucleotides outside the gene matches: 10. The CDR3 sequence is 15 residues long.

In this sample, this clonotype turned up a few times. The genes are TRBV20-1 and TRBJ1-5; maybe TRBD1 (6 bases). V lost 0 bases to trimming and J lost 11 bases, with 11 bases between them. The CDR3 covers 12 residues. Germline V gene data show CDR1 as DFQATT and CDR2 as SNEGSKA (reference sequence). The CDR3 sequence is CSARDRRQAQHF. The CDR3 bases are TGCAGTGCTAGAGATCGACGACAGGCCCAGCATTTT.

This clonotype has ten or more counts. The CDR3 loop reads CASSKPTSGWDTQYF. The DNA for the CDR3 is TGTGCCAGCAGCAAACCGACTAGCGGCTGGGATACGCAGTATTTT. The chain recombines TRBV7-2 with TRBJ2-3; 9 bases agree with TRBD2. V trimming: 5 bases; J trimming: 6 bases; junction bases outside the gene matches: 9. This CDR3 has 15 residues. Germline V gene sequence: CDR1 SGHTA, CDR2 FQGNSA.

This clonotype was counted ten times or more. The rearrangement uses TRBV12-3 or TRBV12-4 and TRBJ1-1, with 7 bases matching TRBD1. V trimming: 6 bases; J trimming: 3 bases; junction bases outside the gene matches: 4. There are 13 residues in the CDR3. CDR3 DNA sequence: TGTGCCAGCAGGGGCAGGGGGTACACTGAAGCTTTCTTT. It specifies CASRGRGYTEAFF.

This clonotype showed up many times. The V gene is TRBV27, the J gene TRBJ2-1; either TRBD1 or TRBD2 may supply D (6 bases each). In germline, CDR1 is MNHEY, CDR2 SMNVEV (reference sequence). V lost 8 bases and J 6 bases, leaving 17 bases between the germline ends. This CDR3 comprises 14 residues. The DNA of the CDR3 is TGTGCCAGCGCCATCCCTGGGGGGCGCAATGAGCAGTTCTTC. Protein: CASAIPGGRNEQFF.

This clonotype was found many times. The V call is TRBV7-2, the J call TRBJ2-4; 8 nucleotides align to TRBD2. V shed 4 bases and J 7 bases; nucleotides not matched to a gene: 9. Germline V lookup: CDR1 SGHTA, CDR2 FQGNSA. The CDR3 is 15 amino acids. CDR3 in DNA: TGTGCCAGCAGCTCTCGAGCGGGAGAAGGGAACATTCAGTACTTC. Protein product: CASSSRAGEGNIQYF.

This clonotype was seen many times. J is TRBJ1-1 and V is TRBV7-2, with D possibly being TRBD1 (5 bases). From germline, CDR1 is SGHTA and CDR2 FQGNSA. The CDR3 extends over 13 amino acids. V lost 8 bases and J 1 base, leaving 11 bases between the germline ends. Here the CDR3 reads CASGSQENTEAFF. For the CDR3, the DNA is TGTGCCAGCGGGTCACAGGAGAACACTGAAGCTTTCTTT.

This sequence joins TRBV7-9 and TRBJ2-1; 8 nucleotides match TRBD1. Germline V gene sequence: CDR1 SEHNR, CDR2 FQNEAQ (reference sequence). V was clipped by 5 bases and J by 13 bases; unmatched bases: 10. CDR3 length equals 13 residues. CDR3 sequence reads: CASSPTLGQGQFF. The CDR3 region has the DNA TGTGCCAGCAGCCCTACACTCGGACAGGGCCAGTTCTTC. Full variable domain (remainder filled in from reference TRBV7-9 and TRBJ2-1): DTGVSQNPRHKITKRGQNVTFRCDPISEHNRLYWYRQTLGQGPEFLTYFQNEAQLEKSRLLSDRFSAERPKGSFSTLEIQRTEQGDSAMYLCASSPTLGQGQFFGPGTRLTVL.

This clonotype was detected ten times or more. The J gene is TRBJ2-7, the V gene TRBV7-2, with 7 bases fitting TRBD2. This CDR3 has 15 residues. Trimming removed 5 bases from V and 6 bases from J; junction bases left unmatched: 13. Germline-derived CDR1 and CDR2 are SGHTA and FQGNSA. The CDR3: CASSRYQKREAEQYF. DNA of the CDR3: TGTGCCAGCAGCCGATATCAAAAGCGGGAAGCCGAGCAGTACTTC.

The chain is built from TRBV12-3 or TRBV12-4 and TRBJ1-6; no definite D call. CDR3 length: 14 amino acids. The ends were cut back, 5 bases at V and 7 bases at J, with 12 bases in the middle. The CDR3 is CASSRILGNSPLHF. The CDR3 DNA is TGTGCCAGCAGTAGAATACTTGGAAATTCACCCCTCCACTTT.